This T cell receptor beta chain was identified in a study of CD8 T cells in Susac syndrome. Germline lookup yields CDR1 SGHNT and CDR2 YYREEE (reference sequence). The CDR3 length is 13 residues. Trimming stripped 0 bases from V and 8 bases from J, with 6 bases between. TCR beta sequences were obtained from blood CD8+ and CD4+ T cells. Random hexamers served to reverse transcribe roughly 0.45 to 1 ug RNA. The CDR3 of TCR beta was amplified by immunoSEQ multiplex PCR across 54 Vbeta and 13 Jbeta. TCRdb re-analysed the immunoSEQ multiplex PCR reads in MiXCR, keeping a single row per CDR3 protein. The sample has over 150,000 distinct CDR3 sequences; more than 95% are singletons.

This rearrangement joins TRBV5-4 to TRBJ1-6; D gene unclear. This TCR was recovered from a human donor with Susac syndrome. The source material was CD4+ T cells from PBMCs. For the CDR3, the DNA is TGTGCCAGCAGCTTGGTCTCAGATTCACCCCTCCACTTT. This sequence encodes CASSLVSDSPLHF.